This is a list of T cell receptor beta chains from one sample in a study of T-cell reconstitution after alpha-beta-depleted transplantation in children. TCRdb ran MiXCR on the PCR reads and lists one entry per CDR3 protein. The sample consists of 150,000 to 250,000 distinct CDR3 sequences, less than 15% of them appearing once. This sample comprised PBMCs from the stem cell graft donor, obtained from the stem cell graft. The source is a human donor who donated a stem cell graft to a child with acute lymphoblastic leukemia. The CDR3 runs from the conserved cysteine through the conserved F or W. D genes are given only for firm matches. Not all rows give a size; the values are once, few, many and, for expanded clones, a class.

.,TRBV30,many,TRBJ1-5,TGTGCCTGGAGTGTCCAGAGCAATCAGCCCCAGCATTTT,CAWSVQSNQPQHF
TRBD1,TRBV29-1,many,TRBJ1-1,TGCAGCGTTGTTGCCCCGGGACAGGCAGAGAACACTGAAGCTTTCTTT,CSVVAPGQAENTEAFF
.,TRBV5-1,few,TRBJ1-4,TGCGCCAGCAGCTTGCAGGTGAATGAAAAACTGTTTTTT,CASSLQVNEKLFF
TRBD2,TRBV6-5,many,TRBJ2-1,TGTGCCAGCAGTTACGAGGCACTAGCGGGAGGGGAGAAGTTCTTC,CASSYEALAGGEKFF
TRBD2,TRBV12-3/TRBV12-4,few,TRBJ2-1,TGTGCCAGCAGTTTTGACACTTCCACCGGGACTAGCATCAATGAGCAGTTCTTC,CASSFDTSTGTSINEQFF
.,TRBV12-3/TRBV12-4,.,TRBJ2-1,TGTGCCAGCAGCCCTAGCAGGGGCTCCTACAATGAGCAGTTCTTC,CASSPSRGSYNEQFF
TRBD2,TRBV18,once,TRBJ2-5,TGTGCCAGCTCACTCGGGACCCCGGGACTAGCGGTCGCGTCGCCCCAGTACTTC,CASSLGTPGLAVASPQYF
.,TRBV6-1,many,TRBJ2-5,TGTGCCAGCATAGGCTTTGTGGGGGAGACCCAGTACTTC,CASIGFVGETQYF
TRBD1,TRBV7-9,.,TRBJ1-5,TGTGCCAGCAGCCCAGGGGACAGGGCGAGTCAGCCCCAGCATTTT,CASSPGDRASQPQHF
TRBD2,TRBV3-1,.,TRBJ2-7,TGTGCCAGCAGCAGACCTACTAGCGGGAGGGACTACGAGCAGTACTTC,CASSRPTSGRDYEQYF
TRBD1,TRBV12-3/TRBV12-4,many,TRBJ1-5,TGTGCCAGCAGTGACAGGGCCGAGGCACTCTATAATCAGCCCCAGCATTTT,CASSDRAEALYNQPQHF
TRBD1,TRBV5-1,few,TRBJ1-2,TGCGCCAGCAGCTTGGACAGGGGGCGAGCTAACTATGGCTACACCTTC,CASSLDRGRANYGYTF
TRBD2,TRBV11-2,many,TRBJ2-1,TGTGCCAGCAGCTTAGATCCGGGAGGTCAGCGATTCTTC,CASSLDPGGQRFF
TRBD2,TRBV15,many,TRBJ2-7,TGTGCCACCAGCAGACACCGTAGCGGGAGTGGCTACGAGCAGTACTTC,CATSRHRSGSGYEQYF
TRBD2,TRBV4-1,once,TRBJ2-1,TGCGCCAGCAGCCAAACCGGGACTAGCGTCGATGAGCAGTTCTTC,CASSQTGTSVDEQFF
.,TRBV18,few,TRBJ2-5,TGTGCCAGCTCACGAGTGGAATTTCAGACCCAGTACTTC,CASSRVEFQTQYF
TRBD1,TRBV20-1,few,TRBJ2-3,TGCAGTGCGCCGACAGGGGTGGGCACAGATACGCAGTATTTT,CSAPTGVGTDTQYF
TRBD2,TRBV5-6,many,TRBJ2-1,TGTGCCAACGGGAAGCGGGAGCCCGACTACAATGAGCAGTTCTTC,CANGKREPDYNEQFF
TRBD2,TRBV24-1,.,TRBJ2-1,TGTGCCACCAGTGATTTCGCTAGCGGGAGGGCCGGCTACAATGAGCAGTTCTTC,CATSDFASGRAGYNEQFF
.,TRBV10-3,many,TRBJ2-3,TGTGCCACTCAGATCGAGGGAGTGAGCACAGATACGCAGTATTTT,CATQIEGVSTDTQYF
.,TRBV12-3/TRBV12-4,many,TRBJ2-4,TGTGCCAGCAGGGACTCCGGGACACGAGCCAAAAACATTCAGTACTTC,CASRDSGTRAKNIQYF
.,TRBV7-9,many,TRBJ2-7,TGTGCCAGCAGCCGGGACCGGCACGAGCAGTACTTC,CASSRDRHEQYF
.,TRBV11-2,few,TRBJ1-1,TGTGCCAGCAGCTCCGGGATATGGGGGAACACTGAAGCTTTCTTT,CASSSGIWGNTEAFF
.,TRBV5-1,.,TRBJ1-1,TGCGCCAGCAGCTTGTCCACTATGAACACTGAAGCTTTCTTT,CASSLSTMNTEAFF
.,TRBV10-3,.,TRBJ1-1,TGTGCCATCAGTGAGTTCCCGACCCGGGTCAACACTGAAGCTTTCTTT,CAISEFPTRVNTEAFF
TRBD2,TRBV3-1,.,TRBJ2-1,TGTGCCAGCACCTCAGTCCGCGGACTAGCGGGAGAGAGGGGTGAGCAGTTCTTC,CASTSVRGLAGERGEQFF
TRBD1,TRBV7-9,many,TRBJ2-6,TGTGCCAGCAGTTGGGAACAGGGGCTCGGGGCCAACGTCCTGACTTTC,CASSWEQGLGANVLTF
TRBD2,TRBV5-1,many,TRBJ2-7,TGCGCCAGCAGTCCGACTAGCGGGAGTTCATACGAGCAGTACTTC,CASSPTSGSSYEQYF
.,TRBV5-5,.,TRBJ1-5,TGTGCCAGCAGCTTGTTTCAGCCCGGGTTACCCCAGCATTTT,CASSLFQPGLPQHF
TRBD2,TRBV12-3/TRBV12-4,many,TRBJ2-3,TGTGCCAGCAGTTTAGGCCGGGAGGGAGATACGCAGTATTTT,CASSLGREGDTQYF
.,TRBV5-1,many,TRBJ2-1,TGCGCCAGCAGCTTGGTACGCGGGGGCCGGAATGAGCAGTTCTTC,CASSLVRGGRNEQFF
TRBD1,TRBV10-3,many,TRBJ1-1,TGTGCCATCAAACAGGGGGCGGTCACTGAAGCTTTCTTT,CAIKQGAVTEAFF
TRBD1,TRBV11-3,many,TRBJ2-2,TGTGCCAGCAGCGGACAGGGTAAAAACACCGGGGAGCTGTTTTTT,CASSGQGKNTGELFF
TRBD2,TRBV19,.,TRBJ2-1,TGTGCCAGTAGTCCCCTGTTGGCGGGAGGGCCATTATCCGGCAATGAGCAGTTCTTC,CASSPLLAGGPLSGNEQFF
TRBD2,TRBV5-1,many,TRBJ2-7,TGCGCCAGCAGCTCCGGGACTAGCATCGACGAGCAGTACTTC,CASSSGTSIDEQYF
TRBD2,TRBV20-1,few,TRBJ2-7,TGCAGTGCTAGAATAACGAGGACTAGCGGCTCCTACGAGCAGTACTTC,CSARITRTSGSYEQYF
.,TRBV24-1,many,TRBJ1-1,TGTGCCACCACCATCAGGGGACTGAAGGAAGGTGTGACTGAAGCTTTCTTT,CATTIRGLKEGVTEAFF
.,TRBV5-1,few,TRBJ2-5,TGCGCCAGCAACCCCGCGGCGGGTCGAGAGACCCAGTACTTC,CASNPAAGRETQYF
.,TRBV5-6,many,TRBJ2-7,TGTGCCAGCAGCCCCGGTTGGGGGGCCTACGAGCAGTACTTC,CASSPGWGAYEQYF
TRBD1,TRBV7-9,many,TRBJ2-7,TGTGCCAGCAGCTCACCGGACAGGTCCTACGAGCAGTACTTC,CASSSPDRSYEQYF
.,TRBV10-3,many,TRBJ1-2,TGTGCCATCACCCCCCGGGGGGACTATGGCTACACCTTC,CAITPRGDYGYTF
.,TRBV7-9,many,TRBJ1-3,TGTGCCAGCAGCTTAGTTTCAGTTATCGGAAACACCATATATTTT,CASSLVSVIGNTIYF
.,TRBV12-3/TRBV12-4,many,TRBJ1-5,TGTGCCAGCACATTTGGAGGGTGGGGCAATCAGCCCCAGCATTTT,CASTFGGWGNQPQHF
.,TRBV5-6,few,TRBJ2-5,TGTGCCAGCAGCTTGGTCCCAGACATCCTCGGCGAGGAGACCCAGTACTTC,CASSLVPDILGEETQYF
TRBD2,TRBV5-1,many,TRBJ2-1,TGCGCCAGCAGCCCAAGACTATTTACTAGCGGGAACTACAATGAGCAGTTCTTC,CASSPRLFTSGNYNEQFF
.,TRBV10-3,many,TRBJ1-5,TGTGCCATCAGTGATGGGGGGGGCCCCAATCAGCCCCAGCATTTT,CAISDGGGPNQPQHF